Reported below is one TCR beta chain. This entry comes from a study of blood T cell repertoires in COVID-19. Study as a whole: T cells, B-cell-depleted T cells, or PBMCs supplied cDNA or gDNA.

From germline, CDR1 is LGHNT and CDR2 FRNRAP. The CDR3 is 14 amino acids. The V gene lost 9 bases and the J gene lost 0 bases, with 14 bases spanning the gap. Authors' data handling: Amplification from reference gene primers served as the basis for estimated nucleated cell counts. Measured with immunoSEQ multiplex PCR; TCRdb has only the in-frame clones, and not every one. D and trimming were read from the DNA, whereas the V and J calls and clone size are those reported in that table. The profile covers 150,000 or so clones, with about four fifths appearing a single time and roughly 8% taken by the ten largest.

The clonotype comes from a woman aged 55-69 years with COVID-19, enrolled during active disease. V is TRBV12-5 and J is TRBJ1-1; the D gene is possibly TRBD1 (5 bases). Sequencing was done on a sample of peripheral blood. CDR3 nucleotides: TGTGCTAGCACTGGGACTGGAATGAACACTGAAGCTTTCTTT. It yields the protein CASTGTGMNTEAFF.